Shown below are 27 T cell receptor beta chains from a single sample sequenced in a study of T cell repertoires in cytomegalovirus infection. TCRdb independently ran MiXCR on the reads; one entry per CDR3 protein. Here the sample spans 450,000 to 550,000 distinct CDR3 sequences, 16% being singletons. The sequenced sample consisted of CD8+ T cells from PBMCs. The receptors derive from a human donor in good health (CMV status not recorded). Some clones in this sample may be carry-over from other donors' samples.

This clonotype occurred many times. The V gene is TRBV11-2, the J gene TRBJ2-3; D call uncertain. This CDR3 region has 14 residues. Germline CDR1 reads SGHAT; CDR2 reads FQNNGV. The V end lost 3 bases, the J end lost 0 bases, and 7 bases lay between the germline ends. CDR3 residues: CASSFSASTDTQYF. The DNA for the CDR3 is TGTGCCAGCAGCTTCTCGGCTAGCACAGATACGCAGTATTTT.

This clonotype was recorded at least ten times. The chain joins TRBV4-2 to TRBJ2-7, with TRBD2 identical over 7 bases. Trimming at V came to 4 bases and at J to 9 bases, leaving 21 bases not matched to a gene. CDR1 is LGHNA and CDR2 is YNFKEQ in the germline V gene. The CDR3 length is 17 residues. CDR3 sequence: CASSPETGTIKSTGQYF. The DNA of the CDR3 is TGTGCCAGCAGCCCAGAAACCGGGACTATAAAATCTACGGGGCAGTACTTC.

A few counts support this clonotype. The rearrangement uses TRBV28 and TRBJ2-7; 7 nucleotides align to TRBD2. Germline V CDR1 and CDR2: MDHEN, SYDVKM. The CDR3 contains 15 residues. The V segment lost 6 bases and the J segment 1 base; nucleotides outside the gene matches: 9. The CDR3 DNA reads TGTGCCAGCAGGCCCGCCTCTAGCGGATCCTACGAGCAGTACTTC. Translating it yields CASRPASSGSYEQYF.

This clonotype was seen repeatedly, ten times or more. V and J are TRBV7-9 and TRBJ2-7, with 8 bases lining up with TRBD1. Germline V gene lookup returns CDR1 SEHNR and CDR2 FQNEAQ (reference sequence). The CDR3 totals 14 residues. V trimming: 8 bases; J trimming: 0 bases; junction bases outside the gene matches: 6. The CDR3 DNA reads TGTGCCAGCGGGGGAGACAGGGGCTCCTACGAGCAGTACTTC. Amino acids: CASGGDRGSYEQYF.

To note about this clonotype: As the CDR3 is not closed by the conserved phenylalanine or tryptophan, this likely results from a read error. The chain employs TRBV27 and TRBJ1-2; tentatively, D is TRBD1 (5 bases). Looked up from germline, CDR1 is MNHEY and CDR2 is SMNVEV (reference sequence). The germline V and J ends were trimmed by 3 bases and 2 bases, with 10 bases remaining between them. The CDR3 is 14 amino acids. DNA of the CDR3: TGTGCCAGCAGTTTTAGGGGAAACAACTATGGCTACACCTTA. The encoded protein is CASSFRGNNYGYTL.

The genes are TRBV4-2 and TRBJ1-2; 7 bases map to TRBD1. CDR1 is LGHNA, CDR2 YNFKEQ, per germline. CDR3 length: 13 residues. V lost 1 base, J lost 6 bases, and 2 bases stayed unmatched. CDR3 in DNA: TGTGCCAGCAGCCAAGTCGACAGGGATGGCTACACCTTC. Its protein product is CASSQVDRDGYTF.

This clonotype was seen ten or more times. The chain has TRBV7-2 and TRBJ1-5; 9 positions match TRBD1. This CDR3 spans 14 amino acids. From germline, CDR1 is SGHTA and CDR2 FQGNSA. V dropped 1 base and J dropped 9; count of bases not matched to a gene: 4. The CDR3 DNA reads TGTGCCAGCAGCTTAGAGGGACAGGGAGGGCCCCAGCATTTT. Amino acid sequence: CASSLEGQGGPQHF.

CDR3 region: CASSYPGQGITEAFF. In DNA, the CDR3 is TGTGCCAGCAGCTACCCGGGACAGGGGATCACTGAAGCTTTCTTT. The gene calls are TRBV7-8 and TRBJ1-1; 10 positions match TRBD1. The CDR3 totals 15 residues. Germline CDR1 is SGHVS and CDR2 is FQNEAQ. V lost 4 bases and J lost 4; bases outside the gene matches: 6.

This chain links TRBV27 with TRBJ1-5, with a weak D call TRBD1 (6 bases). Trimming took off 5 bases at V and 6 bases at J, with 14 bases between the two ends. The CDR3 totals 14 residues. Germline V gene data show CDR1 as MNHEY and CDR2 as SMNVEV (reference sequence). The CDR3 region is CASSNTGMVQPQHF. CDR3 coding DNA: TGTGCCAGCAGTAACACAGGGATGGTTCAGCCCCAGCATTTT.

This clonotype was observed many times. The V and J genes are TRBV7-8 and TRBJ2-7; no firm D call. CDR1 is SGHVS and CDR2 is FQNEAQ in the germline V gene. V gave up 1 base and J gave up 5 bases, with 6 bases separating them. This CDR3 has 12 amino acids. The CDR3 reads CASSLGVDEQYF. In DNA, the CDR3 is TGTGCCAGCAGCTTAGGTGTGGACGAGCAGTACTTC.

CDR3 DNA sequence: TGTGCCAGCAGTTTATTAAGGCCGTCGGGCACTGAAGCTTTCTTT. It specifies CASSLLRPSGTEAFF. The chain employs TRBV27 and TRBJ1-1; D gene uncertain. Germline V gives CDR1 MNHEY, CDR2 SMNVEV (reference sequence). V lost 1 base and J 4 bases, leaving 13 bases between the germline ends. This CDR3 spans 15 amino acids.

The chain joins TRBV12-5 to TRBJ2-5, with a tentative D call TRBD1 (6 bases). V was trimmed by 9 bases and J by 2 bases, leaving 16 bases between them. This CDR3 is 14 amino acids long. In germline, CDR1 is LGHNT, CDR2 FRNRAP. The CDR3 sequence: CASSFGQRQETQYF. CDR3 coding DNA: TGTGCTAGCAGCTTCGGACAGCGACAAGAGACCCAGTACTTC.

The chain is built from TRBV15 and TRBJ1-5; tentative D call: TRBD1 (5 bases). CDR3 length equals 15 residues. Trimming took 1 base from V and 6 from J, leaving 13 bases between them. Per the germline V gene, CDR1 is LNHNV and CDR2 is YYDKDF (reference sequence). The CDR3 sequence: CATSRAQGVSQPQHF. DNA of the CDR3: TGTGCCACCAGCAGAGCCCAGGGTGTGAGTCAGCCCCAGCATTTT.

The rearrangement uses TRBV6-1 and TRBJ1-5; 9 nucleotides line up with TRBD1. With V trimmed by 3 bases and J by 5 bases, 8 bases remained unmatched. The CDR3 runs 16 residues. Germline V CDR1 and CDR2: MNHNS, SASEGT. In DNA, the CDR3 is TGTGCCAGCAGTGAGAGGGGGACAGGGCAGGATCAGCCCCAGCATTTT. This encodes CASSERGTGQDQPQHF.

This clonotype was counted many times. J is TRBJ1-1 and V is TRBV7-8; maybe TRBD1 (5 bases). The V end was cut by 0 bases, the J end by 1 base, with 9 bases between. CDR3 length equals 15 residues. The germline gives CDR1 SGHVS, CDR2 FQNEAQ. The CDR3 loop reads CASSLARGQNTEAFF. The CDR3 bases are TGTGCCAGCAGCTTAGCGAGAGGACAGAACACTGAAGCTTTCTTT.

This clonotype appeared many times. The chain employs TRBV10-3 and TRBJ1-1; D gene uncertain. Between the trimmed V and J ends, which lost 6 bases and 8 bases, there was a span of 10 bases. Germline V gene sequence: CDR1 ENHRY, CDR2 SYGVKD. The CDR3 totals 11 residues. This chain's CDR3 is CAIRGPVEAFF. CDR3 sequence (DNA): TGTGCCATCAGGGGCCCCGTCGAAGCTTTCTTT.

This rearrangement joins TRBV2 to TRBJ2-2; 7 nucleotides agree with TRBD1. This CDR3 contains 16 residues. Germline V gene lookup returns CDR1 SNHLY and CDR2 FYNNEI. V lost 3 bases and J lost 6; bases outside the gene matches: 10. The CDR3 sequence is CASSDSSQGVAGELFF. CDR3 nucleotides: TGTGCCAGCAGTGATTCAAGTCAGGGGGTAGCCGGGGAGCTGTTTTTT.

This chain joins TRBV27 and TRBJ2-4; 12 nucleotides agree with TRBD2. CDR1 MNHEY and CDR2 SMNVEV come from the germline V gene (reference sequence). The CDR3 spans 17 residues. The ends lost 3 bases at V and 0 bases at J; junction bases unmatched: 3. DNA for the CDR3: TGTGCCAGCAGTTTGCTAGCGGGGGGGCTAGCCAAAAACATTCAGTACTTC. Its translation: CASSLLAGGLAKNIQYF.

This clonotype was seen a few times. The rearrangement links TRBV5-1 to TRBJ2-7, with 7 bases matching TRBD1. The trim removed 1 base at V and 2 bases at J, leaving 3 bases unmatched. Germline values: CDR1 SGHRS, CDR2 YFSETQ. This CDR3 region has 14 residues. This CDR3 reads CASSLRGRTYEQYF. DNA for the CDR3: TGCGCCAGCAGCTTGAGGGGGCGGACCTACGAGCAGTACTTC.

Regarding this clonotype: A much larger clone lies one base from this, so it may be a read error. V usage is TRBV28 and J usage is TRBJ1-5; unclear D gene. CDR1 is MDHEN, CDR2 SYDVKM, per germline. The CDR3 is 15 amino acids. The CDR3 loop is CASSFGVNSNHPQHF. CDR3 nucleotide sequence: TGTGCCAGCAGTTTCGGAGTCAATAGCAATCATCCCCAGCATTTT. Full variable domain (missing parts from reference TRBV28 and TRBJ1-5): DVKVTQSSRYLVKRTGEKVFLECVQDMDHENMFWYRQDPGLGLRLIYFSYDVKMKEKGDIPEGYSVSREKKERFSLILESASTNQTSMYLCASSFGVNSNHPQHFGDGTRLSIL.

There are a few counts of this clonotype. The chain carries TRBV5-5 and TRBJ2-6; maybe TRBD1 (5 bases). There are 16 residues in the CDR3. Germline V gene data show CDR1 as SGHKS and CDR2 as YYEKEE (reference sequence). V was pared by 4 bases and J by 0 bases, with 11 bases between. The CDR3 is CASSPDTHSGANVLTF. CDR3 sequence (DNA): TGTGCCAGCAGCCCGGACACCCACTCTGGGGCCAACGTCCTGACTTTC. The full variable domain, with the rest looked up from reference TRBV5-5 and TRBJ2-6, is DAGVTQSPTHLIKTRGQQVTLRCSPISGHKSVSWYQQVLGQGPQFIFQYYEKEERGRGNFPDRFSARQFPNYSSELNVNALLLGDSALYLCASSPDTHSGANVLTFGAGSRLTVL.

This clonotype was seen many times. The rearrangement uses TRBV4-1 and TRBJ2-3, with D unclear. This CDR3 is 14 amino acids long. Trimming removed 3 bases from V and 5 bases from J, with 12 bases in between. CDR1 is MGHRA, CDR2 YSYEKL, per germline. The CDR3 is CASSQPQVRDTQYF. CDR3 in DNA: TGCGCCAGCAGCCAGCCCCAAGTTCGAGATACGCAGTATTTT.

V is TRBV5-1 and J is TRBJ1-1, with D uncertain. Germline CDR1 and CDR2: SGHRS and YFSETQ. Deletions cut 0 bases from V and 0 bases from J, with 15 bases between. The CDR3 runs 17 residues. The CDR3 here is CASSLDWQARMNTEAFF. CDR3 bases: TGCGCCAGCAGCTTGGATTGGCAGGCCCGGATGAACACTGAAGCTTTCTTT.

The V call is TRBV19, the J call TRBJ2-7; the match to TRBD1 covers 9 bases. Unmatched junction bases numbered 6, after V lost 0 bases and J lost 6 bases. CDR1 is LNHDA, CDR2 SQIVND, per germline (reference sequence). The CDR3 length is 15 residues. CDR3 region: CASSIDFTGGGEQYF. The CDR3 DNA is TGTGCCAGTAGTATAGATTTTACAGGGGGCGGCGAGCAGTACTTC.

This clonotype has at least ten counts. The V call is TRBV27, the J call TRBJ2-7; tentatively, D is TRBD2 (6 bases). The CDR3 has 12 residues. The V end lost 4 bases, the J end lost 3 bases, and 7 bases lay between the germline ends. Germline V CDR1 and CDR2: MNHEY, SMNVEV (reference sequence). CDR3 residues: CASSSGGYEQYF. CDR3 in DNA: TGTGCCAGCAGTTCCGGGGGCTACGAGCAGTACTTC.

This clonotype was detected many times. V is TRBV7-2 and J is TRBJ2-2, with 7 positions matching TRBD2. V shed 5 bases, J shed 6 bases, and the junction held 9 bases outside the gene matches. The CDR3 extends over 15 amino acids. Germline V gene data show CDR1 as SGHTA and CDR2 as FQGNSA. In DNA form, the CDR3 reads TGTGCCAGCAGCCCTCGGACTAGGACCTCCGGGGAGCTGTTTTTT. Translated: CASSPRTRTSGELFF.

The rearrangement uses TRBV28 and TRBJ1-2; TRBD1 aligns across 7 bases. V lost 4 bases to trimming and J lost 4 bases; unmatched junction nucleotides: 6. This CDR3 has 14 amino acids. Germline assignment: CDR1 MDHEN and CDR2 SYDVKM. The CDR3 loop is CASSSRGTVYGYTF. The CDR3 coding sequence is TGTGCCAGCAGTTCGCGAGGGACAGTCTATGGCTACACCTTC.